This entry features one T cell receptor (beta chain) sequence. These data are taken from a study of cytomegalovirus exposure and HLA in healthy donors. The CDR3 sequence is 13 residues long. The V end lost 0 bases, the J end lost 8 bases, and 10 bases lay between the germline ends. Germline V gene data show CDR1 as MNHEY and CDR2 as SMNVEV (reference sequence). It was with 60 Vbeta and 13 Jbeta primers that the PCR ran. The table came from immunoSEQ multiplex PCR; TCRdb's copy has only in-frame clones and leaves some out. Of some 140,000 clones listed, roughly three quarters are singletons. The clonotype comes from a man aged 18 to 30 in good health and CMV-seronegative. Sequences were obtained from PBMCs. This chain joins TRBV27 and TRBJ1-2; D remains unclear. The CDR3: CASSLSRQRGYTF. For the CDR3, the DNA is TGTGCCAGCAGTTTATCCCGGCAGCGGGGCTACACCTTC.